Shown below are 14 T cell receptor beta chains from a single sample sequenced in a study of prognosis after radiotherapy for stage I lung cancer (dated by TCRdb to the early 2020s). Sequencer: Illumina HiSeq 3000. Two rounds of multiplex PCR were performed to amplify the TCR beta CDR3 region from genomic DNA. In the first PCR round, primers specific to each TRBV and TRBJ gene were used, and the primer sequences were filed in Chinese patent CN105087789A. TCRdb took the public reads, trimmed them with fastp at Q25, ran MiXCR for clone calling and kept in-frame beta chains. Rows are unified per CDR3 protein, each entry keeping the most common DNA and genes. Across this sample there are about 36,000 distinct CDR3 sequences, with 30% to 35% seen only once. Together, the top ten hold roughly 29% of the sample. The sample was PBMCs, taken before or after stereotactic body radiation therapy (not recorded which). The receptors derive from a donor aged 50 or older with non-small cell lung cancer.

The chain recombines TRBV27 with TRBJ2-2; TRBD1 might be the D (6 bases). Germline V gene lookup returns CDR1 MNHEY and CDR2 SMNVEV (reference sequence). Trimming stripped 2 bases from V and 4 bases from J, with 11 bases between. This CDR3 comprises 15 residues. CDR3 sequence (DNA): TGTGCCAGCAGTTTAATGGCAGGGGCCACCGGGGAGCTGTTTTTT. Protein: CASSLMAGATGELFF.

In its sample, this clonotype was seen a few times. The chain carries TRBV7-9 and TRBJ2-5; 7 bases match TRBD1. Per the germline V gene, CDR1 is SEHNR and CDR2 is FQNEAQ (reference sequence). V shed 5 bases and J 5 bases; nucleotides not matched to a gene: 11. CDR3 length equals 15 residues. CDR3 coding DNA: TGTGCCAGCAGCCGAGGCGACAGGGTCATGGAGACCCAGTACTTC. Amino acids: CASSRGDRVMETQYF. Full variable domain (rest looked up from reference TRBV7-9 and TRBJ2-5): DTGVSQNPRHKITKRGQNVTFRCDPISEHNRLYWYRQTLGQGPEFLTYFQNEAQLEKSRLLSDRFSAERPKGSFSTLEIQRTEQGDSAMYLCASSRGDRVMETQYFGPGTRLLVL.

V gene TRBV10-3 combines with J gene TRBJ1-2; unclear D gene. Germline CDR1 and CDR2: ENHRY and SYGVKD. This CDR3 is 13 amino acids long. Trimming took off 0 bases at V and 2 bases at J, with 4 bases between the two ends. CDR3 in amino acids: CAISESDNYGYTF. The DNA of the CDR3 is TGTGCCATCAGTGAGTCGGACAACTATGGCTACACCTTC.

To note about this clonotype: A much larger clone differs by one base, so this may be a read error. The CDR3 DNA follows: TGTGCCAGCAGTTTCCCAGGGGGCGAGAGGTACTTC. This codes for CASSFPGGERYF. The chain couples TRBV2 to TRBJ2-5; the match to TRBD1 covers 8 bases. Looked up from germline, CDR1 is SNHLY and CDR2 is FYNNEI. Trimming at V came to 5 bases and at J to 13 bases, leaving 9 bases not matched to a gene. The CDR3 runs to 12 residues. Variable domain in full (rest from reference TRBV2 and TRBJ2-5): EPEVTQTPSHQVTQMGQEVILRCVPISNHLYFYWYRQILGQKVEFLVSFYNNEISEKSEIFDDQFSVERPDGSNFTLKIRSTKLEDSAMYFCASSFPGGERYFGPGTRLLVL.

Note on this clonotype: A far larger clone is off by one base, so a read error is likely. The chain recombines TRBV6-2 or TRBV6-3 with TRBJ1-2; D is perhaps TRBD1 (6 bases). The CDR3 totals 13 residues. The V and J ends lost 5 bases and 9 bases respectively, with 16 bases between them. Per germline, CDR1 MNHEY and CDR2 SVGEGT. In nucleotides, the CDR3 is TGTGCCAGCAGTCGGACAGAGATTTATTGCTACACCTTC. Protein: CASSRTEIYCYTF.

This clonotype was recorded many times. CDR3 DNA: TGTGCCATCAGTGGAGGGACAGGGGAAAAAACCCTCCACTTT. This sequence encodes CAISGGTGEKTLHF. The J gene is TRBJ1-6, the V gene TRBV10-3; 10 nucleotides line up with TRBD1. The CDR3 spans 14 residues. Germline trimming cut 4 bases from V and 14 bases from J; bases unmatched to any gene: 8. The germline V gene has CDR1 ENHRY and CDR2 SYGVKD.

Note on this clonotype: Since a much larger clone is just one base distant, this may be a read error. The V call is TRBV19, the J call TRBJ2-1; D may be TRBD1 or TRBD2 (6 bases each). Trimming stripped 3 bases from V and 13 bases from J, with 22 bases between. Per the germline V gene, CDR1 is LNHDA and CDR2 is SQIVND (reference sequence). CDR3 length: 15 residues. CDR3 nucleotides: TGTGCCAGTAGTATCGGGCAGGGACATCGGGAGACCCAGTTCTTC. It encodes CASSIGQGHRETQFF.

This clonotype was seen many times. J is TRBJ1-2 and V is TRBV7-2, with D possibly TRBD1 on 6 matching bases. The V gene lost 5 bases and the J gene lost 4 bases, with 11 bases spanning the gap. The CDR3 loop spans 13 amino acids. Germline V gives CDR1 SGHTA, CDR2 FQGNSA. The CDR3 nucleotides are TGTGCCAGCAGCCCAGGGGTAGGCTATGGCTACACCTTC. It is translated as CASSPGVGYGYTF.

Ten or more counts support this clonotype. This chain connects TRBV29-1 to TRBJ2-3, with TRBD2 identical over 8 bases. J gave up 0 bases and V 5 bases, and 7 bases lay outside the gene matches. The CDR3 sequence is 15 residues long. Germline V gene lookup returns CDR1 SQVTM and CDR2 ANQGSEA. The chain's CDR3 is CSVFRTGGSTDTQYF. CDR3 DNA sequence: TGCAGCGTTTTCCGAACGGGGGGGAGCACAGATACGCAGTATTTT.

In its sample, this clonotype was seen a few times. CDR3 residues: CATNKLTGREQYF. In nucleotides, the CDR3 is TGTGCCACCAACAAACTGACAGGACGTGAGCAGTACTTC. The rearrangement links TRBV15 to TRBJ2-7; D perhaps matches TRBD1 (6 bases). The CDR3 is 13 residues long. Trimming pared 7 bases from V and 7 bases from J, leaving 17 bases between. Germline lookup yields CDR1 LNHNV and CDR2 YYDKDF (reference sequence).

This clonotype was recorded many times. The chain employs TRBV14 and TRBJ2-3; 10 nucleotides align to TRBD2. This CDR3 region has 16 residues. The V gene's germline CDR1 is SGHDN and CDR2 FVKESK. J gave up 0 bases and V 2 bases, and 2 bases lay outside the gene matches. CDR3 sequence (DNA): TGTGCCAGCAGCCAACTAGCGGGGGCTAGCACAGATACGCAGTATTTT. Encoded protein: CASSQLAGASTDTQYF.

This clonotype has at least ten counts. The J gene is TRBJ1-6, the V gene TRBV6-1, with 11 bases fitting TRBD1. Per the germline V gene, CDR1 is MNHNS and CDR2 is SASEGT. CDR3 length: 14 residues. J was trimmed by 10 bases and V by 6 bases; bases with no gene match: 5. The CDR3 protein is CASSQDRGPSPLHF. The DNA of the CDR3 is TGTGCCAGCAGCCAGGACAGGGGGCCCTCACCCCTCCACTTT.

This clonotype was found once. Being one base from a much bigger clone, this may be a read error. The chain links TRBV5-1 to TRBJ1-1; TRBD1 is a possible D gene (5 bases). The CDR3 runs to 14 residues. Germline CDR1 and CDR2: SGHRS and YFSETQ. Trimming removed 4 bases from V and 4 bases from J, with 14 bases in between. DNA for the CDR3: TGCGCCAGCAGCCCCCCCCAGGGCAGCACTGAAGCTTTCTTT. This gives the protein CASSPPQGSTEAFF.

This clonotype occurred many times. The chain combines TRBV3-1 with TRBJ2-7; D possibly corresponds to TRBD1 (6 bases). Trimming removed 4 bases at V and 5 bases at J, with 18 bases between. Germline-derived CDR1 and CDR2 are LGHDT and YNNKEL (reference sequence). The CDR3 sequence is 15 residues long. CDR3 DNA: TGTGCCAGCAGCCGATCAGACAGCCAGGGGAACGAGCAGTACTTC. It is translated as CASSRSDSQGNEQYF.